This T cell receptor (beta chain) emerged from a study of Ad26.COV2.S vaccination and SARS-CoV-2 variants. The treatment is: roughly 19 received Ad26.COV2.S at low or high dose, single or two shots; roughly five received placebo; per-sample allocation not given. Day 63 after the first injection of vaccine or placebo was the sampling time. The V gene lost 6 bases and the J gene lost 3 bases, with 8 bases spanning the gap. CDR3 length: 13 residues. Here immunoSEQ multiplex PCR was the method, and the copy in TCRdb shows in-frame clones only, minus some. The top ten clones hold 7.4% of a sample with approximately 360,000 clones, about four fifths of them seen once.

The chain couples TRBV12-3 or TRBV12-4 to TRBJ2-2; D gene ambiguous. The receptor was isolated from a person aged 18-65 years who received the Ad26.COV2.S COVID-19 vaccine or a placebo. The source was peripheral blood, collected in a trial of Ad26.COV2.S vaccine versus placebo. In nucleotides, the CDR3 is TGTGCCAGCAGGTACTTTTACACCGGGGAGCTGTTTTTT. It yields the protein CASRYFYTGELFF.